The T cell receptor beta chain under discussion was sequenced for a study of blood T cell repertoires in COVID-19. Looking at the study overall: Sources were T cells, B-cell-depleted T cells, or PBMCs; the material itself was cDNA or gDNA.

Per the original methods: Nucleated cell number was recorded as an estimate derived from reference gene primer amplification. Here immunoSEQ multiplex PCR was the method, and the copy in TCRdb shows in-frame clones only, minus some. V and J calls and clone size are those listed in that table; D and trimming were worked out from the DNA. Of 270,000 or so clones listed, over 80% were seen once; the top ten hold roughly 4.3%. The CDR3 runs to 15 residues. With 0 bases clipped from V and 7 bases from J, the junction kept 5 bases outside the gene matches. The germline CDR1 and CDR2 sequences are WSHSY and SAAADI. The age range of participants was about 18 to 90 years, with residence in about 25 US areas.

Sequencing used PBMCs or T cells enriched from blood (not recorded which). The gene calls are TRBV10-2 and TRBJ2-1; TRBD2 matches 8 bases. The TCR sequence derives from a woman aged 30 to 39 with acute COVID-19. The chain's CDR3 is CASSESLAGRNEQFF. The CDR3 nucleotides read TGCGCCAGCAGTGAGTCGTTAGCGGGAAGGAATGAGCAGTTCTTC.